These 7 T cell receptor beta chains share one sample of origin, sequenced in a study of blood T cell repertoires in COVID-19 (dated by TCRdb to the early 2020s). The method was the immunoSEQ multiplex PCR assay. Held by TCRdb, this immuneACCESS table contains in-frame sequences only and omits some clones. Under half of the omission traces to an unresolved V gene where checked; the cause of the rest is unknown. In all, the sample holds fewer than 700,000 clones, and roughly 89% of those were seen once. Roughly 8.3% of the sample lies in the top ten. The sample consisted of peripheral blood. These receptors originate from a woman aged 45-60 years with COVID-19, enrolled during active disease.

The chain carries TRBV11-2 and TRBJ1-3; 7 nucleotides line up with TRBD1. V shed 5 bases and J 2 bases; nucleotides not matched to a gene: 6. This CDR3 is 15 amino acids long. The germline CDR1 and CDR2 sequences are SGHAT and FQNNGV. The CDR3 DNA follows: TGTGCCAGCAGCAGTACCGGGACAGCTGGAAACACCATATATTTT. Encoded protein: CASSSTGTAGNTIYF.

The rearrangement uses TRBV25-1 and TRBJ2-3, with D unresolved. Germline CDR1 reads MGHDK; CDR2 reads SYGVNS. Trimming pared 2 bases from V and 0 bases from J, leaving 6 bases between. CDR3 length equals 14 residues. The CDR3 DNA is TGTGCCAGCAGTGAAGGCTGGAGCACAGATACGCAGTATTTT. It translates to CASSEGWSTDTQYF.

The chain joins TRBV27 to TRBJ1-6, with 8 bases matching TRBD1. The CDR3 contains 14 residues. Germline-derived CDR1 and CDR2 are MNHEY and SMNVEV (reference sequence). J gave up 10 bases and V 6 bases, and 8 bases lay outside the gene matches. The CDR3 region is CASRFTGGLSPLHF. In nucleotides, the CDR3 is TGTGCCAGCAGGTTCACAGGGGGGCTATCACCCCTCCACTTT.

J is TRBJ1-1 and V is TRBV6-5; 9 bases agree with TRBD1. In germline, CDR1 is MNHEY, CDR2 SVGAGI. This CDR3 is built from 14 residues. Germline trimming cut 10 bases from V and 4 bases from J; bases unmatched to any gene: 10. Here the CDR3 DNA reads TGTGCCACCTCACGAACGACAGGGGGCACTGAAGCTTTCTTT. As protein: CATSRTTGGTEAFF.

This clone was recorded a few times. CDR3 loop: CASTDRASPLHF. CDR3 DNA sequence: TGTGCCAGCACTGACAGGGCTTCACCCCTCCACTTT. The genes are TRBV28 and TRBJ1-6; 7 nucleotides agree with TRBD1. Germline CDR1 and CDR2: MDHEN and SYDVKM. The CDR3 spans 12 residues. Losses at the gene ends were 7 bases for V and 9 bases for J; bases not matched to a gene: 3.

The chain recombines TRBV30 with TRBJ1-3; D gene unclear. The CDR3 extends over 13 amino acids. The germline V gene has CDR1 GTSNPN and CDR2 SVGIG (reference sequence). Trimming cost V 0 bases and J 4 bases, with 7 bases left between them. CDR3: CAWSVAAGNTIYF. Written as DNA, the CDR3 is TGTGCCTGGAGTGTAGCAGCGGGAAACACCATATATTTT.

The V and J genes are TRBV4-1 and TRBJ2-7; 9 nucleotides line up with TRBD2. Germline CDR1 MGHRA, CDR2 YSYEKL. The CDR3 is 18 residues long. Trimming cost V 3 bases and J 1 base; bases outside gene matches: 13. The CDR3 coding sequence is TGCGCCAGCAGCCAGGTGGCTTCGGTAGCGGGGGAGTCCTACGAGCAGTACTTC. Translated: CASSQVASVAGESYEQYF.